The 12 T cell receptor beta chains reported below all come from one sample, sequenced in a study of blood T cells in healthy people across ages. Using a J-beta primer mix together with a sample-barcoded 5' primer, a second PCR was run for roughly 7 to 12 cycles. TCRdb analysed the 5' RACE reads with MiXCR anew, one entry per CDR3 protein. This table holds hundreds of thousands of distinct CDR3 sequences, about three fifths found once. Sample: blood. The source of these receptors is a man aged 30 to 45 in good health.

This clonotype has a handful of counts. CDR3 nucleotide sequence: TGCAGCGTTGAAGAAGTAGCATTGGAGCAGTTCTTC. It is translated as CSVEEVALEQFF. V usage is TRBV29-1 and J usage is TRBJ2-1; D gene ambiguous. Germline V gives CDR1 SQVTM, CDR2 ANQGSEA. The V end lost 0 bases, the J end lost 10 bases, and 10 bases lay between the germline ends. CDR3 length: 12 residues.

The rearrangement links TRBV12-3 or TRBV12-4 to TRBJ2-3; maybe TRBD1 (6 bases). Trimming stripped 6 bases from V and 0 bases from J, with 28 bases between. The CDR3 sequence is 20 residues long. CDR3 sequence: CASSSGRLADRQLSTDTQYF. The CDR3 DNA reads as TGTGCCAGCAGCTCAGGTCGCTTGGCGGACAGACAATTAAGCACAGATACGCAGTATTTT.

In DNA form, the CDR3 reads TGCAGTGCGAACCGGGACAGGGGTGGGTTCACAGATACGCAGTATTTT. Amino acids: CSANRDRGGFTDTQYF. V gene TRBV20-1 combines with J gene TRBJ2-3, with 10 nucleotides matching TRBD1. Germline V lookup: CDR1 DFQATT, CDR2 SNEGSKA (reference sequence). This CDR3 comprises 16 residues. Trimming took 6 bases from V and 2 from J; bases not matched to a gene: 11.

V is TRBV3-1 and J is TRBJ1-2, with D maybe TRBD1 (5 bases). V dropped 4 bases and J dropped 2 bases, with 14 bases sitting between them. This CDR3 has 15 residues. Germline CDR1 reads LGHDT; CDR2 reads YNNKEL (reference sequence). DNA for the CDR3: TGTGCCAGCAGCCCCGTAGCGACAGAGAACTATGGCTACACCTTC. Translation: CASSPVATENYGYTF.

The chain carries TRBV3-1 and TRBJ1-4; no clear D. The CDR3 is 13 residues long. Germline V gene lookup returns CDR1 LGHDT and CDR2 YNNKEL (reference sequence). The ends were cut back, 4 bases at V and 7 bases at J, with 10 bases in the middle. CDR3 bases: TGTGCCAGCAGCCCACAAATGAGTGAAAAACTGTTTTTT. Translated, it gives CASSPQMSEKLFF. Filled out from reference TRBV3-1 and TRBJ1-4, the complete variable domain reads DTAVSQTPKYLVTQMGNDKSIKCEQNLGHDTMYWYKQDSKKFLKIMFSYNNKELIINETVPNRFSPKSPDKAHLNLHINSLELGDSAVYFCASSPQMSEKLFFGSGTQLSVL.

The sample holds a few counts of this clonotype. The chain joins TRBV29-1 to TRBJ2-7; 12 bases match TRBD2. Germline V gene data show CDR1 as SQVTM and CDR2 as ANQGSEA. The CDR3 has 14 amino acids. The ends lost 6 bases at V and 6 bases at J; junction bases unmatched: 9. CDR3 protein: CSVRGLAGRGEQYF. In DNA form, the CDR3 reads TGCAGCGTCCGCGGACTAGCGGGACGGGGCGAGCAGTACTTC.

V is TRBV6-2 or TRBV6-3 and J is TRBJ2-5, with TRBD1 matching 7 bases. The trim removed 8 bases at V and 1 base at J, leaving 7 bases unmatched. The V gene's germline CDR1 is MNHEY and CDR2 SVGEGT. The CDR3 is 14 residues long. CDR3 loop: CASGTGDSQETQYF. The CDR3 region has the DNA TGTGCCAGCGGAACCGGGGACAGCCAAGAGACCCAGTACTTC.

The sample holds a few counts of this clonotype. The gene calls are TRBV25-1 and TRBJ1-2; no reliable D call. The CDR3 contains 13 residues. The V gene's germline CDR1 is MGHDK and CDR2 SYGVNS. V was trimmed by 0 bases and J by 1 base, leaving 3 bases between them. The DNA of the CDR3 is TGTGCCAGCAGTGAATACTTTAACTATGGCTACACCTTC. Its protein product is CASSEYFNYGYTF.

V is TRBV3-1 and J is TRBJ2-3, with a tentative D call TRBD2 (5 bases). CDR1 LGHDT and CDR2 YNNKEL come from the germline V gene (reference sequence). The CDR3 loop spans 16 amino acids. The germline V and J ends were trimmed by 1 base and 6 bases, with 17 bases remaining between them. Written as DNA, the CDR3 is TGTGCCAGCAGCCAAGTCCTAGCCCCCCCCGGCGATACGCAGTATTTT. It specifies CASSQVLAPPGDTQYF.

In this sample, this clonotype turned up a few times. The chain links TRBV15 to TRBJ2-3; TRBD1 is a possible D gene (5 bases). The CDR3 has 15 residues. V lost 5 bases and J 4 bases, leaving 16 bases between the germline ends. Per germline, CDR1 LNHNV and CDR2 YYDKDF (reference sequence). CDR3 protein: CATSPLALGADTQYF. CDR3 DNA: TGTGCCACCAGCCCTCTCGCGTTAGGGGCAGATACGCAGTATTTT.

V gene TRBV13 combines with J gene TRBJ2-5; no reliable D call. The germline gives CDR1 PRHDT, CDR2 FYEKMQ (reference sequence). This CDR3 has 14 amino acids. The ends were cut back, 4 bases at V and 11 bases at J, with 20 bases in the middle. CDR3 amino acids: CASSSIYLVHEQYF. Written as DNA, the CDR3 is TGTGCCAGCAGCTCTATTTATCTGGTGCATGAGCAGTACTTC.

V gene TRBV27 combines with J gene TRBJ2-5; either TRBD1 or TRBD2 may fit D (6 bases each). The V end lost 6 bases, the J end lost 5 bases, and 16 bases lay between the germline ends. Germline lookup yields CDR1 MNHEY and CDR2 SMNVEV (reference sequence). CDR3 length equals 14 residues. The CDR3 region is CASSQSTGRETQYF. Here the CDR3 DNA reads TGTGCCAGCAGCCAATCTACAGGGAGGGAGACCCAGTACTTC.